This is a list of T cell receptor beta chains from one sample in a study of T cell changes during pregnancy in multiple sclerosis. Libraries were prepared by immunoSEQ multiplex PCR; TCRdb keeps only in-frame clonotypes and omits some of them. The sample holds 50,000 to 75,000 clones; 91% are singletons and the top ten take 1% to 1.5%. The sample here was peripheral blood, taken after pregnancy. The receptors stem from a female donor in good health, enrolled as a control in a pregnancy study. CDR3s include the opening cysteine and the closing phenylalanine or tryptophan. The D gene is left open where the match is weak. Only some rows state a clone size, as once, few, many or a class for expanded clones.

TGTGCTAGTGGTCAAACAGCGACAGTGGATGGCTACACCTTC	CASGQTATVDGYTF	TRBV12-5	TRBJ1-2	.	.
TGTGCCAGCAGTTACTCGCAGGGGAAGGGCGAGCAGTACTTC	CASSYSQGKGEQYF	TRBV6-5	TRBJ2-7	.	.
TGTGCCAGCAGCCCAAGTCTGGGTGAGGGGAACACTGAAGCTTTCTTT	CASSPSLGEGNTEAFF	TRBV4-2	TRBJ1-1	.	.
TGTGCCAGCTCACCAGGAGGGGACCAGCCCCAGCATTTT	CASSPGGDQPQHF	TRBV18	TRBJ1-5	.	.
TGTGCCAGCAGCTTAACCTCAGGGGCCAGCTCCTACAATGAGCAGTTCTTC	CASSLTSGASSYNEQFF	TRBV7-2	TRBJ2-1	.	once
TGCGCCAGCAGCCAAGATAGCAGGGTGACATGGAGAGAGCAGTTCTTC	CASSQDSRVTWREQFF	TRBV4-3	TRBJ2-1	.	.
TGTGCCAGCAGCCCGGGACAGGGCGACAACTATGGCTACACCTTC	CASSPGQGDNYGYTF	TRBV4-2	TRBJ1-2	TRBD1	once
TGCGCCAGCAGCCCCATGAGCGGGGGTAGCACAGATACGCAGTATTTT	CASSPMSGGSTDTQYF	TRBV4-3	TRBJ2-3	TRBD2	.
TGTGCCATCAGTGGACAGAAGATTGCGAACACCGGGGAGCTGTTTTTT	CAISGQKIANTGELFF	TRBV10-3	TRBJ2-2	.	.
TGCAGTGGGGGGCGGGGGTACACAGATACGCAGTATTTT	CSGGRGYTDTQYF	TRBV29-1	TRBJ2-3	.	.
TGTGCCAGCAGTGATGGGACTAGCTTTGAGACCCAGTACTTC	CASSDGTSFETQYF	TRBV6-1	TRBJ2-5	TRBD2	.
TGTGCCTGGGGGCCCGGGGGACAGAATAATTCACCCCTCCACTTT	CAWGPGGQNNSPLHF	TRBV30	TRBJ1-6	TRBD1	.
TGTGCCAGCAGCTTAGATCCGAATTCACCCCTCCACTTT	CASSLDPNSPLHF	TRBV11-2	TRBJ1-6	.	.
TGTGCCAGCAGTTTCAGGACAGGAGACCGAATGTCACCCCTCCACTTT	CASSFRTGDRMSPLHF	TRBV27	TRBJ1-6	TRBD1	.
TGTGCCAGCAGCCAAGATCTAGCAACCAAAAACATTCAGTACTTC	CASSQDLATKNIQYF	TRBV4-2	TRBJ2-4	.	.
TGTGCCAGCTCACCACGGGACAGGGGAGGGTATGGCTACACCTTC	CASSPRDRGGYGYTF	TRBV18	TRBJ1-2	TRBD1	once
TGTGCCAGTAGCAACAATCCGGGGAACTCAGGCACTGAAGCTTTCTTT	CASSNNPGNSGTEAFF	TRBV19	TRBJ1-1	.	.
TGTGCCAGCAGCTTGCGGGAGGGGGATTGGGAAAAACTGTTTTTT	CASSLREGDWEKLFF	TRBV5-5	TRBJ1-4	.	.
TGCAGTGCATACCCTGGGGGCTCCTACACCTTC	CSAYPGGSYTF	TRBV20-1	TRBJ1-2	.	.
TGTGCCAGCAGCTTAGTGGTTGCGATAACCTACGAGCAGTACTTC	CASSLVVAITYEQYF	TRBV7-2	TRBJ2-7	.	.
TGTGCCAGCAGTTTACTGACACCTAACTATGGCTACACCTTC	CASSLLTPNYGYTF	TRBV28	TRBJ1-2	.	.
TGCGCCAGCAGCTTGGGCAGGGGGCCCGAGTACGGCTACACCTTC	CASSLGRGPEYGYTF	TRBV5-1	TRBJ1-2	TRBD1	.
TGTGCCAGCAGCTCCGGGACAGGAATTTACGAGCAGTACTTC	CASSSGTGIYEQYF	TRBV13	TRBJ2-7	TRBD1	once
TGTGCCTGGAGTGTACTTTGGGCCATCTCAAACCCCTCCGCTTTATACAATGAGCAGTTCTTC	CAWSVLWAISNPSALYNEQFF	TRBV30	TRBJ2-1	.	.
TGTGCCAGCAGCTTGGTGCGGGCCTACGAGCAGTACTTC	CASSLVRAYEQYF	TRBV5-6	TRBJ2-7	.	.
TGTGCCAGCTCATCGGGACAGACAGCAACTAATGAAAAACTGTTTTTT	CASSSGQTATNEKLFF	TRBV18	TRBJ1-4	TRBD1	.
TGTGCCAGCAGCGTGGACGGAGGTACAGGGACTGAAGCTTTCTTT	CASSVDGGTGTEAFF	TRBV9	TRBJ1-1	.	.
TGTGCCAGCATCCCACAGGGGTCCCCCTTCAATGAGCAGTTCTTC	CASIPQGSPFNEQFF	TRBV5-8	TRBJ2-1	TRBD1	.
TGTGCCAGCGCACCCGGATGGCAGGGTGAAGAGACCCAGTACTTC	CASAPGWQGEETQYF	TRBV6-5	TRBJ2-5	.	.
TGTGCCAGCAGCGTAAGTCCCGGGTCCTATAATTCACCCCTCCACTTT	CASSVSPGSYNSPLHF	TRBV9	TRBJ1-6	.	.
TGTGCCAGCAGGGGAGGTGGGAGATTTCTTAATTCACCCCTCCACTTT	CASRGGGRFLNSPLHF	TRBV5-5	TRBJ1-6	.	.
TGTGCCAGCAGCTTAGTAGCGGGGGCCACCGGGGAGCTGTTTTTT	CASSLVAGATGELFF	TRBV11-3	TRBJ2-2	TRBD2	.
TGTGCCAGTGTAACTGAAGCTTTCTTT	CASVTEAFF	TRBV19	TRBJ1-1	.	.
TGCGCCAGCAGCCCCGGGGGAGCAGAGACCCAGTACTTC	CASSPGGAETQYF	TRBV5-1	TRBJ2-5	.	few
TGTGCCTGGAGTGCAGGAGGCCTGGGAAACACCATATATTTT	CAWSAGGLGNTIYF	TRBV30	TRBJ1-3	.	.
TGTGCCAGCAGCCAAGATCGTAAACTAACCTACGAGCAGTACTTC	CASSQDRKLTYEQYF	TRBV4-2	TRBJ2-7	.	.
TGTGCCTGGAGTGTCAACAGGGACTCACCCCTCCACTTT	CAWSVNRDSPLHF	TRBV30	TRBJ1-6	.	.
TGTGCCAGTAGTACAAAGGGGTCCTACGAGCAGTACTTC	CASSTKGSYEQYF	TRBV19	TRBJ2-7	.	.
TGTGCTAATAGGGACAGCACTAACTATGGCTACACCTTC	CANRDSTNYGYTF	TRBV10-3	TRBJ1-2	TRBD1	.
TGTGCCAGCAGTCCCACTGGACAGAGACCTACAGCAAACACCGGGGAGCTGTTTTTT	CASSPTGQRPTANTGELFF	TRBV11-3	TRBJ2-2	.	.
TGTGCCAGCAGCTTGAATTCCGGGACTAGAAGCTCCTACAATGAGCAGTTCTTC	CASSLNSGTRSSYNEQFF	TRBV7-2	TRBJ2-1	TRBD2	.
TGTGCCTGGAGTGTTCGGACAGGGTATAATGAAGCTTTCTTT	CAWSVRTGYNEAFF	TRBV30	TRBJ1-1	TRBD1	few
TGTGCCATCTTCAGGGGGGCTAAGGACACTGAAGCTTTCTTT	CAIFRGAKDTEAFF	TRBV10-3	TRBJ1-1	TRBD1	.
TGTGCCAGCAGTTCACTAACCGGGACAGGGGAAGCTTTCTTT	CASSSLTGTGEAFF	TRBV27	TRBJ1-1	TRBD1	.
TGTGCCAGCAGCCTCCTGGGGGGAGCCACGGTGAACACTGAAGCTTTCTTT	CASSLLGGATVNTEAFF	TRBV5-8	TRBJ1-1	.	.
TGTGCCAGCAGCTTAGTCCCAGGCTATGGCTACACCTTC	CASSLVPGYGYTF	TRBV11-3	TRBJ1-2	.	.